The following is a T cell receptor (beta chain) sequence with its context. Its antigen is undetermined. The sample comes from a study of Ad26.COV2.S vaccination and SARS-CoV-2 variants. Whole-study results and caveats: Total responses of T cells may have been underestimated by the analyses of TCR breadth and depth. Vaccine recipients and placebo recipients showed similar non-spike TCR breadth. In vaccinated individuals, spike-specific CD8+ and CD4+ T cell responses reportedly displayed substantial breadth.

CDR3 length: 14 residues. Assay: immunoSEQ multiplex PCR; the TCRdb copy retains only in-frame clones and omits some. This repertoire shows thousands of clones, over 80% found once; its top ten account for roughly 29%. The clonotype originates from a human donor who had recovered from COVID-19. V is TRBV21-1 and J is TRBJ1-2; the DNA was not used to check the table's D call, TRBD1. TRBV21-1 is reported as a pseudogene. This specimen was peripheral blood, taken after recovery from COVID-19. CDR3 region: CASSIGTTGRGYTF. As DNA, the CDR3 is TGTGCCAGCAGCATAGGAACGACAGGGAGGGGCTACACCTTC.